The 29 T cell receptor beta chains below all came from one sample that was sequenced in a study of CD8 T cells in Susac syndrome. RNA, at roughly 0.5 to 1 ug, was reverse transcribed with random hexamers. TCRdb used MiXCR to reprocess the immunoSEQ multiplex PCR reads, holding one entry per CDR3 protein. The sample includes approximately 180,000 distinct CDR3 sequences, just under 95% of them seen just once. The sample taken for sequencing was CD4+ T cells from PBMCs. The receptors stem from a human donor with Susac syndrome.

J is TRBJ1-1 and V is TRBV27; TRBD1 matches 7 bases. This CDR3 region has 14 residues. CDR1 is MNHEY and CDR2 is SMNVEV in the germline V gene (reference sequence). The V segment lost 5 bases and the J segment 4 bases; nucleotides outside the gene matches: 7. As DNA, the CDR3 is TGTGCCAGCAGTCGGGAGGGGGCTTTCACTGAAGCTTTCTTT. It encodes CASSREGAFTEAFF.

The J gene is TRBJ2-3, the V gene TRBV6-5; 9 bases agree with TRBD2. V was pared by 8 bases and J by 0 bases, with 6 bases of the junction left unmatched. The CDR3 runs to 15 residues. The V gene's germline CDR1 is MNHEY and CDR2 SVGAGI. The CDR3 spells CASSLAGRSTDTQYF. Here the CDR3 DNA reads TGTGCCAGCTCACTAGCGGGCCGGAGCACAGATACGCAGTATTTT.

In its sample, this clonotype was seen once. This CDR3 reads CASSLAPPGLANNEQFF. CDR3 sequence (DNA): TGTGCCAGCAGCTTAGCCCCTCCGGGACTAGCGAACAATGAGCAGTTCTTC. The rearrangement links TRBV7-9 to TRBJ2-1; 10 positions agree with TRBD2. Germline V gene sequence: CDR1 SEHNR, CDR2 FQNEAQ (reference sequence). Trimming at V came to 0 bases and at J to 5 bases, leaving 7 bases not matched to a gene. The CDR3 consists of 17 residues.

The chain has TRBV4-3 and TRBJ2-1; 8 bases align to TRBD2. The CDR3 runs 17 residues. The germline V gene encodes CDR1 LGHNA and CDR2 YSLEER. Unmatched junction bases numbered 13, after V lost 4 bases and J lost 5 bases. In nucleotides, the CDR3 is TGCGCCAGCAGCCCCCTCCTCTCGCGGGAGGCGCACAATGAGCAGTTCTTC. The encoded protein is CASSPLLSREAHNEQFF.

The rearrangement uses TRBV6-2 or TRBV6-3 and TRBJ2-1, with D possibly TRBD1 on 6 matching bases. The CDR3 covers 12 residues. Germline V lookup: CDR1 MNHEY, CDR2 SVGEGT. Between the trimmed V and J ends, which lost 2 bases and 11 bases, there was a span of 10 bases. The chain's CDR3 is CASSYRDIKQFF. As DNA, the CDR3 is TGTGCCAGCAGTTACCGGGACATTAAGCAGTTCTTC.

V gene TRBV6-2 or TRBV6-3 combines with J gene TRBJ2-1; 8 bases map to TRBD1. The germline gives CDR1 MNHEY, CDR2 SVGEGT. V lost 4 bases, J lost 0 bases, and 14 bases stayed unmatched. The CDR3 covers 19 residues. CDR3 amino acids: CASSSRDRWIYSSYNEQFF. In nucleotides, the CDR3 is TGTGCCAGCAGTTCCCGGGACAGGTGGATTTATAGCTCCTACAATGAGCAGTTCTTC.

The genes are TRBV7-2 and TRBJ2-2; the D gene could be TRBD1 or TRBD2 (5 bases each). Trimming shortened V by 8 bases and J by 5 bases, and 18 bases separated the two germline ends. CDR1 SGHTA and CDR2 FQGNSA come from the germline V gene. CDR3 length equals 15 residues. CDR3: CASRSRQGRTGELFF. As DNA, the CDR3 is TGTGCCAGCCGATCCCGGCAGGGACGAACCGGGGAGCTGTTTTTT.

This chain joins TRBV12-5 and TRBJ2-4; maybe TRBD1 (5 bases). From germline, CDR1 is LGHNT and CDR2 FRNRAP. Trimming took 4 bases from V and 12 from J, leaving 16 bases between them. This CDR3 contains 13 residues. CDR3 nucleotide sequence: TGTGCTAGTGGTTCCTTATTGGACACTTATCAGTACTTC. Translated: CASGSLLDTYQYF.

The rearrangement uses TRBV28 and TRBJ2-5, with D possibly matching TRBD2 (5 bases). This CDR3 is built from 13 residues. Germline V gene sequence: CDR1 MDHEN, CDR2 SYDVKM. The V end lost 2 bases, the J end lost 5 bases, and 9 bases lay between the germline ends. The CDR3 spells CASSLVTRETQYF. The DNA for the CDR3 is TGTGCCAGCAGTTTAGTCACTAGGGAGACCCAGTACTTC.

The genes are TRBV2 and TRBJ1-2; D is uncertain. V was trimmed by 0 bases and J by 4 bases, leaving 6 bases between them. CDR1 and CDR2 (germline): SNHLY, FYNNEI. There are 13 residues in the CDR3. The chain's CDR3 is CASSEALLYGYTF. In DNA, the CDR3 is TGTGCCAGCAGTGAAGCGCTTCTCTATGGCTACACCTTC.

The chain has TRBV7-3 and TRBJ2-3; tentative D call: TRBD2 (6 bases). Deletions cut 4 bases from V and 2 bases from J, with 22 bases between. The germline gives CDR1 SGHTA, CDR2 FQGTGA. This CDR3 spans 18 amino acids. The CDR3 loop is CASSSPTELAEYTDTQYF. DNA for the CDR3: TGTGCCAGCAGCTCCCCAACGGAACTAGCCGAATACACAGATACGCAGTATTTT. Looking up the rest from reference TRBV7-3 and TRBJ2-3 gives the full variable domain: GAGVSQTPSNKVTEKGKYVELRCDPISGHTALYWYRQSLGQGPEFLIYFQGTGAADDSGLPNDRFFAVRPEGSVSTLKIQRTERGDSAVYLCASSSPTELAEYTDTQYFGPGTRLTVL.

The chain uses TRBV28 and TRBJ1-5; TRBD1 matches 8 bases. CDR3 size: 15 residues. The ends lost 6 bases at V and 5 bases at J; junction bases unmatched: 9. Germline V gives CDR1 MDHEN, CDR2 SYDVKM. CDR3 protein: CASRDRDRTYQPQHF. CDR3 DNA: TGTGCCAGCAGGGACCGGGACAGGACATATCAGCCCCAGCATTTT.

CDR3 DNA: TGTGCCTGGAGTGTCCCAGTGACAGGGGTTGAAAAACTGTTTTTT. Translated, it gives CAWSVPVTGVEKLFF. V and J are TRBV30 and TRBJ1-4; 8 nucleotides agree with TRBD1. V was clipped by 0 bases and J by 7 bases; unmatched bases: 7. CDR3 size: 15 residues. CDR1 and CDR2 (germline): GTSNPN, SVGIG (reference sequence).

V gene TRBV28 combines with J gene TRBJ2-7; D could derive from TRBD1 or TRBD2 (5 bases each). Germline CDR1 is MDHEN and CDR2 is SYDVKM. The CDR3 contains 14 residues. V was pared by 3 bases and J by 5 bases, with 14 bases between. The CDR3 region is CASSLRGTGNEQYF. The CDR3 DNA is TGTGCCAGCAGTTTGAGGGGCACGGGGAACGAGCAGTACTTC.

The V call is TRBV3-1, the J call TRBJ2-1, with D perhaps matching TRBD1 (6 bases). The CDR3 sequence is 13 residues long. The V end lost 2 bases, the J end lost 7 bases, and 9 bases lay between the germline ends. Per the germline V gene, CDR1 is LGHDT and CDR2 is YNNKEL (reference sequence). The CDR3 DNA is TGTGCCAGCAGCCAATACAGGGTTAATGAGCAGTTCTTC. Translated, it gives CASSQYRVNEQFF.

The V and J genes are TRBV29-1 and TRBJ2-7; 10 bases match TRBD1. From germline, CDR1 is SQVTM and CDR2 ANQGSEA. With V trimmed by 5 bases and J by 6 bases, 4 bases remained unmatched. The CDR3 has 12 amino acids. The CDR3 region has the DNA TGCAGCGTTCGGGACAGGGGATTCGAGCAGTACTTC. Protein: CSVRDRGFEQYF.

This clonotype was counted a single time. CDR3 bases: TGTGCCAGCAGCTTAGCAGTGTTGCGGCAGGACAGCAATCAGCCCCAGCATTTT. Protein: CASSLAVLRQDSNQPQHF. The chain combines TRBV11-2 with TRBJ1-5; D gene uncertain. This CDR3 has 18 amino acids. Germline loops: CDR1 SGHAT, CDR2 FQNNGV. V was cut by 1 base and J by 1 base, with 17 bases left in between.

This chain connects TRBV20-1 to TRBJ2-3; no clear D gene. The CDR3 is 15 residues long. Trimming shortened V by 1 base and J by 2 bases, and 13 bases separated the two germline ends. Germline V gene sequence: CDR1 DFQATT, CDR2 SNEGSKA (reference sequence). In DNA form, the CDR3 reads TGCAGTGCTAGAGCCCCATTTAGGAACACAGATACGCAGTATTTT. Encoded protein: CSARAPFRNTDTQYF.

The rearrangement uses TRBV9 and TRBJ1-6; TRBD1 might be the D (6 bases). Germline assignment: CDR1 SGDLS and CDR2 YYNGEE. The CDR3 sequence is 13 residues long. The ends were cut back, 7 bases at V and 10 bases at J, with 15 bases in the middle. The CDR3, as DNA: TGTGCCAGCGGGGCAGGGGTTGGATCACCCCTCCACTTT. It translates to CASGAGVGSPLHF.

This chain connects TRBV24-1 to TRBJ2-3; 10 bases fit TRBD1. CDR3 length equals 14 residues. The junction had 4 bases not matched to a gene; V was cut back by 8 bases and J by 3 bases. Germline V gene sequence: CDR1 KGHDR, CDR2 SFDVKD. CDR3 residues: CATKGQGPTDTQYF. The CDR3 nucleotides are TGTGCCACCAAGGGACAGGGGCCGACAGATACGCAGTATTTT.

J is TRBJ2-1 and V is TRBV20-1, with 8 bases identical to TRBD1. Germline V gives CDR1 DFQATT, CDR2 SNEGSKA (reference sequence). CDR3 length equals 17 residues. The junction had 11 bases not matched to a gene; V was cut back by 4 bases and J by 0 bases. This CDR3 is CSAIGQGKGDSYNEQFF. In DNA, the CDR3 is TGCAGTGCTATAGGACAGGGTAAGGGGGACTCCTACAATGAGCAGTTCTTC.

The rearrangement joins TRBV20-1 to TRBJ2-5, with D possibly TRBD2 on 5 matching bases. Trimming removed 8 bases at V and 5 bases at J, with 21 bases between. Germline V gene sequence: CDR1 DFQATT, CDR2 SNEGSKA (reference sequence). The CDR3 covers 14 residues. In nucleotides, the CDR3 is TGCAGTCTTTCCCAGCGAAGAGGGAAGGAGACCCAGTACTTC. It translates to CSLSQRRGKETQYF.

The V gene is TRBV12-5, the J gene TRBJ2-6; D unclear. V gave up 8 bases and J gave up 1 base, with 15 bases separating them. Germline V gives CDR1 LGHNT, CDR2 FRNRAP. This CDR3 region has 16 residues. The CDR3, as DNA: TGTGCTAGTTCATCAGACACTATGTCTGGGGCCAACGTCCTGACTTTC. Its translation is CASSSDTMSGANVLTF.

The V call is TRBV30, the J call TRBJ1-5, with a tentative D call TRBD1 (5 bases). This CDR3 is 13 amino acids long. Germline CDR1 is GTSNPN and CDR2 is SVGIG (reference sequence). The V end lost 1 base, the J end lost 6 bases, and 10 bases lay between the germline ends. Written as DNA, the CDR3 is TGTGCCTGGAGTGCCGGGGCTGGTCAGCCCCAGCATTTT. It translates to CAWSAGAGQPQHF.

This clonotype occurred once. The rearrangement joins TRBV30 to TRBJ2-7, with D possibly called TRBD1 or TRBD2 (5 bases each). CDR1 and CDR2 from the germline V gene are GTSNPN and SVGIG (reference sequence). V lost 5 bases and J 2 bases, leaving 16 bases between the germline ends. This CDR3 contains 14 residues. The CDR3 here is CAWGGDSFTYEQYF. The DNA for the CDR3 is TGTGCCTGGGGAGGCGACAGCTTTACCTACGAGCAGTACTTC.

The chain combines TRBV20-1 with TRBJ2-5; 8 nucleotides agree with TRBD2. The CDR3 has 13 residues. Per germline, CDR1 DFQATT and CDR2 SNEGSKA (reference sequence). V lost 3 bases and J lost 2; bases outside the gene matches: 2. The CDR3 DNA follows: TGCAGTGCTAGGGTAGCGGGACAAGAGACCCAGTACTTC. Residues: CSARVAGQETQYF.

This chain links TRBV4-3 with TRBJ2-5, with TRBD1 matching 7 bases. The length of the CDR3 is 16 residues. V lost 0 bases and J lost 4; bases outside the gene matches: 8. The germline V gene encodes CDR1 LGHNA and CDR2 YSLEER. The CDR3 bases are TGCGCCAGCAGCCAAGATCGGGCAGGGGGAGTAGAGACCCAGTACTTC. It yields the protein CASSQDRAGGVETQYF.

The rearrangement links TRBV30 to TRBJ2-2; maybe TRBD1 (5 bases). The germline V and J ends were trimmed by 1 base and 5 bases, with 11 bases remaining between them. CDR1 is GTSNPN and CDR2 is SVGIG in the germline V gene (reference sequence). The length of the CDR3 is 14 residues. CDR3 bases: TGTGCCTGGAGTGGTGGTAGGGGAACCGGGGAGCTGTTTTTT. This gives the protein CAWSGGRGTGELFF.

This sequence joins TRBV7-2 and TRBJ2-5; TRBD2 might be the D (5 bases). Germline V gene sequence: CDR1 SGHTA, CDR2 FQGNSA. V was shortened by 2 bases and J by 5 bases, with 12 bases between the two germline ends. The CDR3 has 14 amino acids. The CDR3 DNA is TGTGCCAGCAGCTTAAGGAGGTCAGCTGAGACCCAGTACTTC. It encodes CASSLRRSAETQYF.